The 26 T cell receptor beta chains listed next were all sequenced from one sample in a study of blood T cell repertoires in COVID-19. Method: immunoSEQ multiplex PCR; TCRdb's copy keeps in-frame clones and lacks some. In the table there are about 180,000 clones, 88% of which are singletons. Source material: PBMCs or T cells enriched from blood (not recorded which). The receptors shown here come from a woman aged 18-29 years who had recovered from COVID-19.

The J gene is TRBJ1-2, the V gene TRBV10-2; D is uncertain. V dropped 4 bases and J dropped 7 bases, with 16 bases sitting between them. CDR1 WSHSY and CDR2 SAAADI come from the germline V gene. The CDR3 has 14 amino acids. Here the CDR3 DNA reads TGCGCCAGCAGTGCAGCGGACCTTTTGGGTGGCTACACCTTC. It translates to CASSAADLLGGYTF.

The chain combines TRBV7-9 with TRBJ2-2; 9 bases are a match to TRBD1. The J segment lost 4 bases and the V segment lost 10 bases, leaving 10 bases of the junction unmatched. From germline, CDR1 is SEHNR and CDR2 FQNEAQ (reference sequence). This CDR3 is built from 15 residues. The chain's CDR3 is CAIDRGIYGTGELFF. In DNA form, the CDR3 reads TGTGCCATCGACAGGGGGATCTATGGCACCGGGGAGCTGTTTTTT.

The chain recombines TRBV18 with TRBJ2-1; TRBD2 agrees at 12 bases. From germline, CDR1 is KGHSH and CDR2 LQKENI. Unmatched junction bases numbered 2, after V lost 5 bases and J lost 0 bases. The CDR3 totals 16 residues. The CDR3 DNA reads TGTGCCAGCTCATCACTAGCGGGGGGCTCCTACAATGAGCAGTTCTTC. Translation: CASSSLAGGSYNEQFF.

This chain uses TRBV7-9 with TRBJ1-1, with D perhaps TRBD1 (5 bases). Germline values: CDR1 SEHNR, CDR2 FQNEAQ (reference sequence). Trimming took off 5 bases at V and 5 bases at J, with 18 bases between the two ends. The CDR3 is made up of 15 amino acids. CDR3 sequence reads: CASSPELGGGTEAFF. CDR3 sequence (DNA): TGTGCCAGCAGCCCCGAACTTGGGGGAGGGACTGAAGCTTTCTTT.

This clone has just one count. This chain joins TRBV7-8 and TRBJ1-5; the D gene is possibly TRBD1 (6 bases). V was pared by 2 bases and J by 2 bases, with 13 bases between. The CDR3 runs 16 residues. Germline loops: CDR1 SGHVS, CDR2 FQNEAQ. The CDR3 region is CASSLPQGLGNQPQHF. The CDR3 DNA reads TGTGCCAGCAGCTTACCACAGGGTCTTGGCAATCAGCCCCAGCATTTT.

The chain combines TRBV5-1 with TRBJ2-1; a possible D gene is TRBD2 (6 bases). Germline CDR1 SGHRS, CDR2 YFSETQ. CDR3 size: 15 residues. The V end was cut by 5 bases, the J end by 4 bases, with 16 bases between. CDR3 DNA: TGCGCCAGCAGTTCTCAATCGAGCGGGTACAATGAGCAGTTCTTC. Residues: CASSSQSSGYNEQFF.

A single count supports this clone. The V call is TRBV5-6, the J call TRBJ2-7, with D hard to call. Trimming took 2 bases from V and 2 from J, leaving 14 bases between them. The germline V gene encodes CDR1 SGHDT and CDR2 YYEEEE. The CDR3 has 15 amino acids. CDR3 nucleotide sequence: TGTGCCAGCAGCTTTGAACTAAGTCGCCCCTACGAGCAGTACTTC. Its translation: CASSFELSRPYEQYF.

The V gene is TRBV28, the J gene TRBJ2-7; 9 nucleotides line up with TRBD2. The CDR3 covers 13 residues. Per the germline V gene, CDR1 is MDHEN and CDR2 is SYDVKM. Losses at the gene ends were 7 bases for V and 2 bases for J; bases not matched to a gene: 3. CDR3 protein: CASMVAGAYEQYF. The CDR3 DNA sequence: TGTGCCAGCATGGTAGCGGGGGCCTACGAGCAGTACTTC.

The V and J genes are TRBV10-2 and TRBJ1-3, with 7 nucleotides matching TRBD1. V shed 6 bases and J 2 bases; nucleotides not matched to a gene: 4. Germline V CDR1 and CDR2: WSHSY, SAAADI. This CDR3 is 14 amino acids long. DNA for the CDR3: TGCGCCAGCAGACCGGGACAGACTGGAAACACCATATATTTT. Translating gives CASRPGQTGNTIYF.

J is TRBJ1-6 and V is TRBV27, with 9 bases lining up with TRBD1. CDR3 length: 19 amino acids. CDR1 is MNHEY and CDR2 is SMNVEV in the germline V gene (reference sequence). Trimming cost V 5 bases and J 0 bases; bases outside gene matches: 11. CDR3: CASSPRPGTGTSYNSPLHF. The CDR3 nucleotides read TGTGCCAGCAGTCCTCGTCCCGGGACAGGGACCTCCTATAATTCACCCCTCCACTTT.

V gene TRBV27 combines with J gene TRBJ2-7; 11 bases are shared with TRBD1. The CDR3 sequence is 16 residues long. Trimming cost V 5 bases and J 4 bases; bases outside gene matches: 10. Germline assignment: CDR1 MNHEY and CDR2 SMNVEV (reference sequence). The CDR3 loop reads CASSGRDRGIDYEQYF. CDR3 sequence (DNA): TGTGCCAGCAGTGGCAGGGACAGGGGGATCGATTACGAGCAGTACTTC.

DNA of the CDR3: TGTGCCAGCAGCTTGGATCTAGCGAGTGCCTACAATGAGCAGTTCTTC. It is translated as CASSLDLASAYNEQFF. The rearrangement joins TRBV5-4 to TRBJ2-1, with a weak D call TRBD2 (6 bases). This CDR3 has 16 amino acids. The ends were cut back, 0 bases at V and 2 bases at J, with 12 bases in the middle. Germline CDR1 reads SGHNT; CDR2 reads YYREEE (reference sequence).

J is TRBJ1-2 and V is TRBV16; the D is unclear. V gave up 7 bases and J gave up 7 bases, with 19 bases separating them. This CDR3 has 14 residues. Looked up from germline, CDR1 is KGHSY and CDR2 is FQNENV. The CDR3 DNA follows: TGTGCCAGCATCATGTCAGTGGGCGTAGGTGGCTACACCTTC. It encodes CASIMSVGVGGYTF.

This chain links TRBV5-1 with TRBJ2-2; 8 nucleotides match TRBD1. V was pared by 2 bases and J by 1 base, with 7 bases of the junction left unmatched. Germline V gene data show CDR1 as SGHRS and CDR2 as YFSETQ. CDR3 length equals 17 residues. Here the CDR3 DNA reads TGCGCCAGCAGCTTCTTGACAGGGGTGATGAACACCGGGGAGCTGTTTTTT. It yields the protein CASSFLTGVMNTGELFF.

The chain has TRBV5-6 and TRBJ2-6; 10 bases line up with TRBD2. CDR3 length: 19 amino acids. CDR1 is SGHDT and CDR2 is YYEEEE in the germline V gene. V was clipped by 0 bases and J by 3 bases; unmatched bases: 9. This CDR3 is CASSLGGLAERFGANVLTF. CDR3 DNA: TGTGCCAGCAGCTTGGGAGGACTAGCGGAGCGCTTTGGGGCCAACGTCCTGACTTTC. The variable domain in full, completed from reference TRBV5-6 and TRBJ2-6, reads DAGVTQSPTHLIKTRGQQVTLRCSPKSGHDTVSWYQQALGQGPQFIFQYYEEEERQRGNFPDRFSGHQFPNYSSELNVNALLLGDSALYLCASSLGGLAERFGANVLTFGAGSRLTVL.

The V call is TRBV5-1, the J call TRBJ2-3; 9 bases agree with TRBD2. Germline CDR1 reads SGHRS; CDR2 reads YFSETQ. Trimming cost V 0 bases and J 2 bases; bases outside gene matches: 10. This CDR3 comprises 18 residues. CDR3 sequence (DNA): TGCGCCAGCAGCTTGGATATTGGCGGGAGGGGAGCCACAGATACGCAGTATTTT. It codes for CASSLDIGGRGATDTQYF. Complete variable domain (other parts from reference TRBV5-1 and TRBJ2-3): KAGVTQTPRYLIKTRGQQVTLSCSPISGHRSVSWYQQTPGQGLQFLFEYFSETQRNKGNFPGRFSGRQFSNSRSEMNVSTLELGDSALYLCASSLDIGGRGATDTQYFGPGTRLTVL.

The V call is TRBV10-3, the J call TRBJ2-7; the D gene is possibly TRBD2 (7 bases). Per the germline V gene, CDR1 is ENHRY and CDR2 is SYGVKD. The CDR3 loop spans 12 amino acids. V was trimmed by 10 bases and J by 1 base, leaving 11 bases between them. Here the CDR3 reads CATAGQSYEQYF. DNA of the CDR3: TGTGCCACAGCGGGACAATCCTACGAGCAGTACTTC.

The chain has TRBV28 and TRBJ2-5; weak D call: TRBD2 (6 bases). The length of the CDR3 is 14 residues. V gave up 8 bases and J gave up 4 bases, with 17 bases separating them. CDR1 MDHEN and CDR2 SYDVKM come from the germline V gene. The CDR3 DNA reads TGTGCCAGCGGGGGGACGCGGGTTCGAGAGACCCAGTACTTC. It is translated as CASGGTRVRETQYF. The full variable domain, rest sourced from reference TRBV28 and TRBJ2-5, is DVKVTQSSRYLVKRTGEKVFLECVQDMDHENMFWYRQDPGLGLRLIYFSYDVKMKEKGDIPEGYSVSREKKERFSLILESASTNQTSMYLCASGGTRVRETQYFGPGTRLLVL.

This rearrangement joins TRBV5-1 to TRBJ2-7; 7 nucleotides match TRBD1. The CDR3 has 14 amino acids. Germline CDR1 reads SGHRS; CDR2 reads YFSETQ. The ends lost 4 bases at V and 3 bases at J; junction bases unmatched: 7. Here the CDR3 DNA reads TGCGCCAGCAGCCTTCAAGGACAGGACTACGAGCAGTACTTC. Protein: CASSLQGQDYEQYF. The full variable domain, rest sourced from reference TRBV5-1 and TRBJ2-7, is KAGVTQTPRYLIKTRGQQVTLSCSPISGHRSVSWYQQTPGQGLQFLFEYFSETQRNKGNFPGRFSGRQFSNSRSEMNVSTLELGDSALYLCASSLQGQDYEQYFGPGTRLTVT.

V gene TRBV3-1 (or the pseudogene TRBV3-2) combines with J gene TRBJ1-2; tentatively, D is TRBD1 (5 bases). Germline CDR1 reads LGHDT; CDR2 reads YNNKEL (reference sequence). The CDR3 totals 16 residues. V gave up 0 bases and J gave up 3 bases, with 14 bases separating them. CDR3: CASSQEWNRNDYGYTF. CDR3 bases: TGTGCCAGCAGCCAAGAATGGAACAGGAACGACTATGGCTACACCTTC.

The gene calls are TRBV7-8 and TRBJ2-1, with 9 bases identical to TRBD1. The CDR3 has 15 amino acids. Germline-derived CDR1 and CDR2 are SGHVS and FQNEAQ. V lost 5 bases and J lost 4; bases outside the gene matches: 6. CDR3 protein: CASSVTGGYYNEQFF. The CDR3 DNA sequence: TGTGCCAGCAGCGTGACAGGGGGTTATTACAATGAGCAGTTCTTC.

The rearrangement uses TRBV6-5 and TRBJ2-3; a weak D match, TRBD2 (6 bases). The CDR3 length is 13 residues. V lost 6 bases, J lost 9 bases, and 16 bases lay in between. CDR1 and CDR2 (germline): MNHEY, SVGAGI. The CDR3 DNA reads TGTGCCAGCAGGAATAGTCCCGCGGGAACGCAGTATTTT. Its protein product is CASRNSPAGTQYF.

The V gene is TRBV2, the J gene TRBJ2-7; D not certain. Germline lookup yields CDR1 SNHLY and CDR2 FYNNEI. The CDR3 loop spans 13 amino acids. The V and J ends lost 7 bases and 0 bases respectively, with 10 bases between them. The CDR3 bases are TGTGCCAGCAATAACATCAACTCCTACGAGCAGTACTTC. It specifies CASNNINSYEQYF. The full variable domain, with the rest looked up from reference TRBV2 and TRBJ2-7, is EPEVTQTPSHQVTQMGQEVILRCVPISNHLYFYWYRQILGQKVEFLVSFYNNEISEKSEIFDDQFSVERPDGSNFTLKIRSTKLEDSAMYFCASNNINSYEQYFGPGTRLTVT.

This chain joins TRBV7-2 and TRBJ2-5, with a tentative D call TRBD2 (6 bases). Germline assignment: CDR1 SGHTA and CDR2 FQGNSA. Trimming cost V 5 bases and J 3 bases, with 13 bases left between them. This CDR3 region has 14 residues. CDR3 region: CASSPRTGEETQYF. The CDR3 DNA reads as TGTGCCAGCAGCCCCCGAACGGGGGAAGAGACCCAGTACTTC.

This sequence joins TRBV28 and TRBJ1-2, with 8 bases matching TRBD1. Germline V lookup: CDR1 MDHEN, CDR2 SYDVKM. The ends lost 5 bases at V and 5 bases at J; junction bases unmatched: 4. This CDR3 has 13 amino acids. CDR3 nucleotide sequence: TGTGCCAGCAGTCCCCGGACAGGGTATGGCTACACCTTC. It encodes CASSPRTGYGYTF.

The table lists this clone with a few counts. In nucleotides, the CDR3 is TGTGCCAGCAGCCGAGGACAGGGTATCTATGGCTACACCTTC. Residues: CASSRGQGIYGYTF. The chain recombines TRBV7-8 with TRBJ1-2; 8 bases fit TRBD1. The germline gives CDR1 SGHVS, CDR2 FQNEAQ. The CDR3 is made up of 14 amino acids. The J segment lost 4 bases and the V segment lost 5 bases, leaving 6 bases of the junction unmatched. Supplemented by reference TRBV7-8 and TRBJ1-2, the full variable domain reads GAGVSQSPRYKVAKRGQDVALRCDPISGHVSLFWYQQALGQGPEFLTYFQNEAQLDKSGLPSDRFFAERPEGSVSTLKIQRTQQEDSAVYLCASSRGQGIYGYTFGSGTRLTVV.